This TCR beta chain was documented in a study of blood T cells in healthy people across ages. As concerns this clonotype: Its antigen is unknown.

For the second PCR, which ran for about 7 to 12 cycles, a sample-barcoded 5' primer and a J-beta primer mix were used. Each CDR3 protein gets one entry after TCRdb re-called the 5' RACE reads with MiXCR. The sample records 1.8 million or so distinct CDR3 sequences, more than 35% being singletons. Individuals who donated were healthy Caucasians from Russia aged roughly 6 to 100. The CDR3 consists of 14 residues. Trimming cost V 7 bases and J 6 bases; bases outside gene matches: 9. The germline V gene encodes CDR1 SGHAT and CDR2 FQNNGV. Findings and caveats of the study: Roughly linear age-related decline in beta diversity appeared, significant by age roughly 40.

The sample taken for sequencing was blood. The chain uses TRBV11-2 and TRBJ2-1, with TRBD1 matching 7 bases. The clonotype originates from a human donor in good health. CDR3 coding DNA: TGTGCCAGCATCGTTGGTTGGGACAGCAATGAGCAGTTCTTC. Translation gives CASIVGWDSNEQFF.